This entry lists 15 T cell receptor beta chains sequenced from one sample in a study of CD8+ T cells in alopecia areata (dated by TCRdb to about 2018). The sample's time point, from its label and the paper: baseline before oral tofacitinib. To prepare the library, the immunoSEQ multiplex PCR assay was applied. For TCR sequencing, RNA was extracted from every sample and reverse transcribed into cDNA to serve as template. Here the immuneACCESS table is served through TCRdb, limited to in-frame sequences with V and J called. Missing clones are a known gap in these copies; in checked studies unresolved V genes cover under half, and the rest lacks a known reason. This sample lists under 250,000 clones; about three fifths were detected once. The ten largest clones capture 0.45% of the sample. The specimen comprised CD4+ T cells sorted from blood, sampled at week 0. The receptor set was obtained from a human donor with alopecia areata.

J is TRBJ2-7 and V is TRBV5-1; no clear D gene. The CDR3 runs 13 residues. Trimming stripped 0 bases from V and 2 bases from J, with 6 bases between. Germline V gives CDR1 SGHRS, CDR2 YFSETQ. CDR3 in amino acids: CASSLAWTYEQYF. The CDR3 coding sequence is TGCGCCAGCAGCTTGGCCTGGACCTACGAGCAGTACTTC.

This clone has only a few counts. This chain joins TRBV7-9 and TRBJ2-7; 8 bases align to TRBD1. The CDR3 covers 15 residues. The V segment lost 8 bases and the J segment 4 bases; nucleotides outside the gene matches: 13. Germline CDR1 is SEHNR and CDR2 is FQNEAQ (reference sequence). The CDR3 reads CASATQGGVRYEQYF. The CDR3 nucleotides are TGTGCCAGCGCTACACAGGGGGGAGTCAGATACGAGCAGTACTTC.

The chain employs TRBV13 and TRBJ2-4; 14 nucleotides match TRBD2. Trimming at V came to 4 bases and at J to 3 bases, leaving 5 bases not matched to a gene. Per the germline V gene, CDR1 is PRHDT and CDR2 is FYEKMQ (reference sequence). This CDR3 spans 17 amino acids. The CDR3 nucleotides read TGTGCCAGCAGCTCGACTAGCGGGGGGGCTGGCAAAAACATTCAGTACTTC. Protein: CASSSTSGGAGKNIQYF.

V is TRBV27 and J is TRBJ1-2; D is unresolved. The CDR3 has 13 amino acids. V lost 3 bases and J lost 8, with 13 bases in between. Germline assignment: CDR1 MNHEY and CDR2 SMNVEV (reference sequence). CDR3 nucleotide sequence: TGTGCCAGCAGTTTTGCGGTAGGGCGAGGCTACACCTTC. Protein product: CASSFAVGRGYTF.

This clone was recorded a few times. The chain couples TRBV30 to TRBJ2-1, with D maybe TRBD2 (5 bases). The germline V gene has CDR1 GTSNPN and CDR2 SVGIG (reference sequence). Trimming left V 0 bases short and J 0 bases short, with 9 bases between. The CDR3 sequence is 15 residues long. The CDR3 protein is CAWSVVAGSYNEQFF. The CDR3 nucleotides are TGTGCCTGGAGTGTAGTGGCGGGCTCCTACAATGAGCAGTTCTTC.

This clone was recorded a few times. J is TRBJ2-5 and V is TRBV7-2, with TRBD2 matching 8 bases. V lost 7 bases and J lost 3; bases outside the gene matches: 7. The length of the CDR3 is 14 residues. Germline loops: CDR1 SGHTA, CDR2 FQGNSA. CDR3 loop: CASNPLAGEETQYF. DNA of the CDR3: TGTGCCAGCAACCCCCTAGCGGGCGAAGAGACCCAGTACTTC.

This chain links TRBV5-4 with TRBJ2-7; possible D gene TRBD1, 6 bases. Germline V gene sequence: CDR1 SGHNT, CDR2 YYREEE (reference sequence). Trimming removed 4 bases from V and 2 bases from J, with 16 bases in between. The CDR3 is 15 residues long. The DNA of the CDR3 is TGTGCCAGCAGCCCGTCCGGGACAAGCACCTACGAGCAGTACTTC. As protein: CASSPSGTSTYEQYF.

This clone was observed a handful of times. V usage is TRBV30 and J usage is TRBJ2-5; D unclear. Trimming pared 3 bases from V and 5 bases from J, leaving 13 bases between. The CDR3 spans 13 residues. From germline, CDR1 is GTSNPN and CDR2 SVGIG (reference sequence). The CDR3 region is CAWRGTSRETQYF. In DNA, the CDR3 is TGTGCCTGGAGGGGAACTTCACGGGAGACCCAGTACTTC.

This clone was seen only a few times. The J gene is TRBJ2-1, the V gene TRBV7-3; 7 positions agree with TRBD2. The CDR3 contains 15 residues. V trimming: 2 bases; J trimming: 9 bases; junction bases outside the gene matches: 10. Germline V gene sequence: CDR1 SGHTA, CDR2 FQGTGA. CDR3 in amino acids: CASSLLGREQSEQFF. The CDR3 DNA sequence: TGTGCCAGCAGCTTATTGGGGCGGGAGCAGAGTGAGCAGTTCTTC.

The chain uses TRBV5-1 and TRBJ1-6; D is undetermined. The V gene lost 0 bases and the J gene lost 11 bases, with 12 bases spanning the gap. CDR3 length: 14 amino acids. Germline V CDR1 and CDR2: SGHRS, YFSETQ. Here the CDR3 reads CASSLAGRDAPLHF. CDR3 in DNA: TGCGCCAGCAGCTTGGCTGGAAGAGACGCACCCCTCCACTTT.

The chain links TRBV29-1 to TRBJ2-1, with TRBD1 matching 9 bases. Germline CDR1 is SQVTM and CDR2 is ANQGSEA. V trimming: 3 bases; J trimming: 6 bases; junction bases outside the gene matches: 6. The CDR3 consists of 14 residues. The CDR3, as DNA: TGCAGCGTTGAGGGACAGGGCCTTCTCAATGAGCAGTTCTTC. Translated, it gives CSVEGQGLLNEQFF.

CDR3 sequence: CASSLMAATGELFF. Written as DNA, the CDR3 is TGTGCCAGCAGCTTAATGGCAGCCACCGGGGAGCTGTTTTTT. The V call is TRBV7-2, the J call TRBJ2-2; D gene ambiguous. V was cut by 2 bases and J by 4 bases, with 8 bases left in between. CDR1 is SGHTA and CDR2 is FQGNSA in the germline V gene. This CDR3 region has 14 residues.

DNA of the CDR3: TGTGCCAGCAGCTCGGGACAGGCCCCAGATACGCAGTATTTT. It codes for CASSSGQAPDTQYF. This chain connects TRBV7-3 to TRBJ2-3, with 8 bases aligning to TRBD1. Germline CDR1 is SGHTA and CDR2 is FQGTGA. This CDR3 region has 14 residues. V was pared by 4 bases and J by 4 bases, with 4 bases of the junction left unmatched. The whole variable domain, remainder taken from reference TRBV7-3 and TRBJ2-3, is GAGVSQTPSNKVTEKGKYVELRCDPISGHTALYWYRQSLGQGPEFLIYFQGTGAADDSGLPNDRFFAVRPEGSVSTLKIQRTERGDSAVYLCASSSGQAPDTQYFGPGTRLTVL.

In this sample, this clone turned up many times. The V and J genes are TRBV14 and TRBJ1-4, with TRBD1 as a possible D gene (5 bases). Per germline, CDR1 SGHDN and CDR2 FVKESK. The germline V and J ends were trimmed by 4 bases and 0 bases, with 6 bases remaining between them. The CDR3 runs to 14 residues. CDR3 amino acids: CASSPGTTNEKLFF. CDR3 coding DNA: TGTGCCAGCAGCCCAGGGACAACTAATGAAAAACTGTTTTTT.

The rearrangement links TRBV14 to TRBJ2-6; D gene uncertain. Trimming cost V 4 bases and J 0 bases, with 1 base left between them. Germline-derived CDR1 and CDR2 are SGHDN and FVKESK. The CDR3 is 13 residues long. CDR3 nucleotide sequence: TGTGCCAGCAGCCCCTCTGGGGCCAACGTCCTGACTTTC. Its protein is CASSPSGANVLTF.